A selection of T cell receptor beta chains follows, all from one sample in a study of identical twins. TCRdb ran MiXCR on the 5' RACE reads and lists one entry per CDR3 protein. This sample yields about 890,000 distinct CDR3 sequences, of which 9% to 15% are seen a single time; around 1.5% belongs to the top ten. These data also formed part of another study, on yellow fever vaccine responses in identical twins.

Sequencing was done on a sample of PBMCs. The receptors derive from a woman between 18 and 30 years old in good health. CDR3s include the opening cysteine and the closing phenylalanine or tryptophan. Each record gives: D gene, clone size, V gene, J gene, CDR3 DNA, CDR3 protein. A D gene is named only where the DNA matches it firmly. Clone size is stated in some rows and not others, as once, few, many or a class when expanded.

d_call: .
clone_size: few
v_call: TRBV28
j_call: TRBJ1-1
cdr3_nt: TGTGCCAGCAGTTACGACGGGAACACTGAAGCTTTCTTT
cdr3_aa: CASSYDGNTEAFF

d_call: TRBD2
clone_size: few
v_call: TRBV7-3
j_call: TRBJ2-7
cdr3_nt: TGTGCCAGCAGCTTAGTCCCGACTAGCAGCTACGAGCAGTACTTC
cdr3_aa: CASSLVPTSSYEQYF

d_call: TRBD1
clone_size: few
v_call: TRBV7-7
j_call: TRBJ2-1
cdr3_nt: TGTGCCAGCAGTCCCGGGACAGGGAACTCCAATGAGCAGTTCTTC
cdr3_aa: CASSPGTGNSNEQFF

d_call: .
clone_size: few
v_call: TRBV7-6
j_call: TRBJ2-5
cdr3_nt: TGTGCCAGCAGAACAGGGTTGGAGACCCAGTACTTC
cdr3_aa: CASRTGLETQYF

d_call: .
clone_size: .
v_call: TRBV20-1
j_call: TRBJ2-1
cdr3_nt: TGCAGTGCCCTCTACTCGGGGCTTTATAATGAGCAGTTCTTC
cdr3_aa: CSALYSGLYNEQFF

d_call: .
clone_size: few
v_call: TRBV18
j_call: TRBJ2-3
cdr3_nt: TGTGCCAGCTCACCATTCCTAGCGAGCACTAGCACAGATACGCAGTATTTT
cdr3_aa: CASSPFLASTSTDTQYF

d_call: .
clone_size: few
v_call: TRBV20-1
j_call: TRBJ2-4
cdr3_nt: TGCAGTGCTAGTGACGGGGGCGGCAAAAACATTCAGTACTTC
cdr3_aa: CSASDGGGKNIQYF

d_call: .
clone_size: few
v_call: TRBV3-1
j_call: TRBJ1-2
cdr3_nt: TGTGCCAGCAGCGCTGACGGCAGGGGCTATGGCTACACCTTC
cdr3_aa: CASSADGRGYGYTF

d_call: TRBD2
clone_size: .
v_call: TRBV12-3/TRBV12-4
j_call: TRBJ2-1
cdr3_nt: TGTGCCAGCAGTTTAGGGACTAGCGGGAGTGGATACAATGAGCAGTTCTTC
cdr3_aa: CASSLGTSGSGYNEQFF

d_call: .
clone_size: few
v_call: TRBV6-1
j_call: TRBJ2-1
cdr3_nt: TGTGCCAGCAGTGGGGACTTATACAATGAGCAGTTCTTC
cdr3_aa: CASSGDLYNEQFF

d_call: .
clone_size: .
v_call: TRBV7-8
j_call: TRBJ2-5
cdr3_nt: TGTGCCAGCAGCTTAGGATACACTACCCTTTACCAAGAGACCCAGTACTTC
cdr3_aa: CASSLGYTTLYQETQYF

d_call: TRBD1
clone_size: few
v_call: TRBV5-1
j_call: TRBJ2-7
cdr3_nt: TGCGCCAGCAGCTCCTATCGGGACAGGGAGTACGAGCAGTACTTC
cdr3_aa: CASSSYRDREYEQYF

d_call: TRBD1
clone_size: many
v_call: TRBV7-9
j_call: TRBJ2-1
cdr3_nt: TGTGCCAGCAGTACAGGGGTCTACAATGAGCAGTTCTTC
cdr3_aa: CASSTGVYNEQFF